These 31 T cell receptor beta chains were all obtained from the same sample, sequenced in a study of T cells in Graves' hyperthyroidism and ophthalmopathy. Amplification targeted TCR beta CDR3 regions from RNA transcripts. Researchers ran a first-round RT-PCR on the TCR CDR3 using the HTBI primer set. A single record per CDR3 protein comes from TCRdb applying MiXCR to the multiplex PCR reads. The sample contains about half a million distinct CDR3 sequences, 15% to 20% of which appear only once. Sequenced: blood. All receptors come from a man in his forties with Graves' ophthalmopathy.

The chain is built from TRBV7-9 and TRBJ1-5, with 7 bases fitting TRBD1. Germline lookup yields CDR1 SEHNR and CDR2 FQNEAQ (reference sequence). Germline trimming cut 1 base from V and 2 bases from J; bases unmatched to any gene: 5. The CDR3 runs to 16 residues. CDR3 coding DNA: TGTGCCAGCAGCTTAGACAGGGGAGGAGGCAATCAGCCCCAGCATTTT. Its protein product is CASSLDRGGGNQPQHF.

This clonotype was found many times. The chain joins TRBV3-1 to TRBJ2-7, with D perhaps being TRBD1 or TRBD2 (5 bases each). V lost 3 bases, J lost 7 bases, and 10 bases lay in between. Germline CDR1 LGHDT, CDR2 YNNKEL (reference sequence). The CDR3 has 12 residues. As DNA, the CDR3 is TGTGCCAGCAGCCAGGGGGTCGTGGAGCAGTACTTC. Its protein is CASSQGVVEQYF.

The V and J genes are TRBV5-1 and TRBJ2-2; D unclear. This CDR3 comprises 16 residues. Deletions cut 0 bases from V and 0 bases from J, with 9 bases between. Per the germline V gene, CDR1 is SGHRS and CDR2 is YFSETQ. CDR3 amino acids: CASSLGAGSNTGELFF. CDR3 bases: TGCGCCAGCAGCTTGGGCGCCGGTTCGAACACCGGGGAGCTGTTTTTT.

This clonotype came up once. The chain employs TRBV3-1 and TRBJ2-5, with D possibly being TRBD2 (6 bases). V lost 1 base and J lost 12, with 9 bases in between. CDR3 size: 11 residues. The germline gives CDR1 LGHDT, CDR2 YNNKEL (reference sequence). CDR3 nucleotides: TGTGCCAGCAGCCAAGGGCGGGACGAGTACTTC. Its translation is CASSQGRDEYF.

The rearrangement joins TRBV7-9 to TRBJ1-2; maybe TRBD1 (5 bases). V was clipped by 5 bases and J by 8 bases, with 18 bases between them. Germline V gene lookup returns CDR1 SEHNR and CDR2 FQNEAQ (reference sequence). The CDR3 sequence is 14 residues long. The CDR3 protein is CASSQGLTLDGYTF. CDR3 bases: TGTGCCAGCAGCCAGGGCCTGACCCTGGACGGCTACACCTTC.

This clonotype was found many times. The DNA for the CDR3 is TGTGCCTGGAGTACAGGGGATCCCAATCAGCCCCAGCATTTT. Protein: CAWSTGDPNQPQHF. The rearrangement links TRBV30 to TRBJ1-5; 7 bases are a match to TRBD1. Germline V gene lookup returns CDR1 GTSNPN and CDR2 SVGIG (reference sequence). V lost 2 bases and J lost 3; bases outside the gene matches: 4. The CDR3 loop spans 14 amino acids.

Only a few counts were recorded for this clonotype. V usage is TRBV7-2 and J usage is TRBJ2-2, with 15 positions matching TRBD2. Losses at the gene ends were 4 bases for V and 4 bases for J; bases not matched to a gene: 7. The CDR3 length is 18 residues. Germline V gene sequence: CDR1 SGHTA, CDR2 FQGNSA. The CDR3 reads CASSSGLAGGWGTGELFF. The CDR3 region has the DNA TGTGCCAGCAGCTCAGGACTAGCGGGAGGGTGGGGCACCGGGGAGCTGTTTTTT.

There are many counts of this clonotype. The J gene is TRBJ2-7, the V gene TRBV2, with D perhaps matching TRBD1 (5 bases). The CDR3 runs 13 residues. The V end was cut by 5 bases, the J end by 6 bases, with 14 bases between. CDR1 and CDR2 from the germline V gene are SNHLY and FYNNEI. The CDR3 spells CASSPRQLGEQYF. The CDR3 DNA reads TGTGCCAGCAGTCCTCGACAGTTGGGCGAGCAGTACTTC.

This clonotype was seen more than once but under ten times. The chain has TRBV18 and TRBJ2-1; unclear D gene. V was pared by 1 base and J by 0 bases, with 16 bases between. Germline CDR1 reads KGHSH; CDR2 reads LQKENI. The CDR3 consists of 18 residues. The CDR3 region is CASSPRWEDYSSYNEQFF. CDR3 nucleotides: TGTGCCAGCTCACCACGATGGGAAGATTACAGCTCCTACAATGAGCAGTTCTTC. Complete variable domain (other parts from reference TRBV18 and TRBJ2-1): NAGVMQNPRHLVRRRGQEARLRCSPMKGHSHVYWYRQLPEEGLKFMVYLQKENIIDESGMPKERFSAEFPKEGPSILRIQQVVRGDSAAYFCASSPRWEDYSSYNEQFFGPGTRLTVL.

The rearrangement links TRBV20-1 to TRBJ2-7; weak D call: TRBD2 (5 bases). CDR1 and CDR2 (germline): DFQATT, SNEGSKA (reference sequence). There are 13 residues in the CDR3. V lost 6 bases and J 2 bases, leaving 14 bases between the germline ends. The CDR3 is CSANRDFPYEQYF. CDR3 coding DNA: TGCAGTGCCAACCGGGATTTCCCCTACGAGCAGTACTTC.

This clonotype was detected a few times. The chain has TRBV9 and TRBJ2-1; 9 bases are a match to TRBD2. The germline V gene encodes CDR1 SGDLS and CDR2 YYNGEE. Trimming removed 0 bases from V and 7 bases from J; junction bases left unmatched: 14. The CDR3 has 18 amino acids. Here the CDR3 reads CASSVAPVVAGARNEQFF. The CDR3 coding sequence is TGTGCCAGCAGCGTAGCGCCTGTCGTAGCGGGAGCAAGGAATGAGCAGTTCTTC.

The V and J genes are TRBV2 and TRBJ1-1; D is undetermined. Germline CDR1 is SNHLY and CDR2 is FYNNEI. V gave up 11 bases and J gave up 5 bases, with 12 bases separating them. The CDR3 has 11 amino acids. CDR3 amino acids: CAYARETEAFF. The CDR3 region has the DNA TGTGCCTATGCGCGAGAGACTGAAGCTTTCTTT.

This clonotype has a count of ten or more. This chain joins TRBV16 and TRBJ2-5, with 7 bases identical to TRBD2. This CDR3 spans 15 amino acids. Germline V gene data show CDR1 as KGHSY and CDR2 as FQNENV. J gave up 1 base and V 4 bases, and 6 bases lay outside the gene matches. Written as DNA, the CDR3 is TGTGCCAGCAGCCCTAGAGGCGGGAGCCAAGAGACCCAGTACTTC. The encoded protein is CASSPRGGSQETQYF.

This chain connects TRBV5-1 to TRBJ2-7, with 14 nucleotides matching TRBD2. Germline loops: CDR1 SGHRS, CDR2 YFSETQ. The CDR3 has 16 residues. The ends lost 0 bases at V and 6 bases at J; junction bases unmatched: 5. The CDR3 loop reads CASSLGLAGGLGEQYF. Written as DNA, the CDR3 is TGCGCCAGCAGCTTGGGACTAGCGGGAGGGCTAGGCGAGCAGTACTTC.

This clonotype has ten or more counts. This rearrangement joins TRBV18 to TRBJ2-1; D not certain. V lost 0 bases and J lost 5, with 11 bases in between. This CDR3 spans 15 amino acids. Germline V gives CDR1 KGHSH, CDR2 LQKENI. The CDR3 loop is CASSPPRRRNNEQFF. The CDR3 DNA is TGTGCCAGCTCACCACCGAGACGTCGTAACAATGAGCAGTTCTTC.

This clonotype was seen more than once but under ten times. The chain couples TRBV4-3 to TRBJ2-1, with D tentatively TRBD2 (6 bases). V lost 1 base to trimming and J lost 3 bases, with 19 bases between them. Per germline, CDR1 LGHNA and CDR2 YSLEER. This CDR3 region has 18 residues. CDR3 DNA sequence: TGCGCCAGCAGCCAAGGAATCGGTGGGGGGTTAAACTACAATGAGCAGTTCTTC. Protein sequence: CASSQGIGGGLNYNEQFF.

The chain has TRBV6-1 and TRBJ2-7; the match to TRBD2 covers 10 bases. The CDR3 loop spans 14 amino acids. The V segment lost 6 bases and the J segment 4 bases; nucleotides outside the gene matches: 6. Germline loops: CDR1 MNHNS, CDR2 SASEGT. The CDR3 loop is CASSLPGLAYEQYF. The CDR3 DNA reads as TGTGCCAGCAGCTTGCCGGGACTAGCGTACGAGCAGTACTTC.

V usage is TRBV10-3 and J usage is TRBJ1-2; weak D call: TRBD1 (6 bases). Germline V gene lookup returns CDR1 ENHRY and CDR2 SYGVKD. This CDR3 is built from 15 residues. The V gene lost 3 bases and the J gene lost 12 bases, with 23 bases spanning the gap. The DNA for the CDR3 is TGTGCCATCAGTGAAGGGCCCGACAGGACCTCTCAGGACACCTTC. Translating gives CAISEGPDRTSQDTF.

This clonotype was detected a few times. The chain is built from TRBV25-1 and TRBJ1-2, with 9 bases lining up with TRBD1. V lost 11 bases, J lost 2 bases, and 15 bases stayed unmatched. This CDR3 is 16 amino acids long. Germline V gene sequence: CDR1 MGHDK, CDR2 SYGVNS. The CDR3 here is CALCNIPGQGNYGYTF. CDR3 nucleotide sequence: TGTGCCTTATGCAACATCCCGGGACAGGGAAACTATGGCTACACCTTC.

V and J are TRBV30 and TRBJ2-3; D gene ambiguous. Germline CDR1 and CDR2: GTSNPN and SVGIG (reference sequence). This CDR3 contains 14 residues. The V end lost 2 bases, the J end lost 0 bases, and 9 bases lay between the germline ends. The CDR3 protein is CAWSPLRSTDTQYF. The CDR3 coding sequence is TGTGCCTGGAGTCCCTTGCGAAGCACAGATACGCAGTATTTT.

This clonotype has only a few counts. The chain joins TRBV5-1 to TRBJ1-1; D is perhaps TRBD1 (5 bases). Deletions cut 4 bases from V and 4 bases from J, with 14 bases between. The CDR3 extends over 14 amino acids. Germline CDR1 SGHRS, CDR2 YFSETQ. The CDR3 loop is CASSTTAMSTEAFF. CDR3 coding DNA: TGCGCCAGCAGCACGACAGCAATGAGCACTGAAGCTTTCTTT. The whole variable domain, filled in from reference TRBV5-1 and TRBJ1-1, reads KAGVTQTPRYLIKTRGQQVTLSCSPISGHRSVSWYQQTPGQGLQFLFEYFSETQRNKGNFPGRFSGRQFSNSRSEMNVSTLELGDSALYLCASSTTAMSTEAFFGQGTRLTVV.

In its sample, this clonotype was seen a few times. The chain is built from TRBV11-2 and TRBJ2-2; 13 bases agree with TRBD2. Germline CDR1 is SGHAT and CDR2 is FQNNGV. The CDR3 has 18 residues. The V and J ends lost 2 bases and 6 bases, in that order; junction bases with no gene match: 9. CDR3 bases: TGTGCCAGCAGCTTAAAACTAGCGGGAGGGCCCGTTGCCGGGGAGCTGTTTTTT. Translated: CASSLKLAGGPVAGELFF.

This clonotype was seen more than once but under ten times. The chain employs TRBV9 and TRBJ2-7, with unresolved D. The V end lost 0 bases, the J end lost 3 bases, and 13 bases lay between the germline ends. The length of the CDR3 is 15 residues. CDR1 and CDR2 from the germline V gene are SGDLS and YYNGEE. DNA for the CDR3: TGTGCCAGCAGCGTAGGGTCCGGACGGAGCTACGAGCAGTACTTC. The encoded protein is CASSVGSGRSYEQYF. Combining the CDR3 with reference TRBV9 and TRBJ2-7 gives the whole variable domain DSGVTQTPKHLITATGQRVTLRCSPRSGDLSVYWYQQSLDQGLQFLIQYYNGEERAKGNILERFSAQQFPDLHSELNLSSLELGDSALYFCASSVGSGRSYEQYFGPGTRLTVT.

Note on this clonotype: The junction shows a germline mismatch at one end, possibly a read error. CDR3 sequence reads: CGARRPGGRQGGRNQPQHF. The CDR3 bases are TGCGGTGCTAGGAGACCGGGGGGGCGACAGGGTGGGCGCAATCAGCCCCAGCATTTT. The genes are TRBV20-1 and TRBJ1-5, with 7 bases lining up with TRBD1. Germline loops: CDR1 DFQATT, CDR2 SNEGSKA (reference sequence). The CDR3 loop spans 19 amino acids.

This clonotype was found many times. The DNA of the CDR3 is TGTGCCAGCAGCTACTTTGGGGCTGAAGCTTTCTTT. Translation: CASSYFGAEAFF. The chain recombines TRBV3-1 with TRBJ1-1; D is uncertain. The ends were cut back, 5 bases at V and 6 bases at J, with 10 bases in the middle. In germline, CDR1 is LGHDT, CDR2 YNNKEL (reference sequence). CDR3 length: 12 residues.

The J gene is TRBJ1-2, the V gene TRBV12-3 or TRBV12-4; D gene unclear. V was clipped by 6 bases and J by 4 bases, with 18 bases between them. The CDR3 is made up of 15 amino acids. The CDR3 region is CASRQNGRTVYGYTF. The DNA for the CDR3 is TGTGCCAGCAGACAGAACGGTAGGACCGTCTATGGCTACACCTTC.

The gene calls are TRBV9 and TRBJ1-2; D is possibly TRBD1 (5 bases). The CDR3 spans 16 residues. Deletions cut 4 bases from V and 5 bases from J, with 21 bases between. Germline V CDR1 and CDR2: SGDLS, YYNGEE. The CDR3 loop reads CASSSGPGTTFYGYTF. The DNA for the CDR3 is TGTGCCAGCAGCTCCGGCCCAGGGACCACTTTTTATGGCTACACCTTC.

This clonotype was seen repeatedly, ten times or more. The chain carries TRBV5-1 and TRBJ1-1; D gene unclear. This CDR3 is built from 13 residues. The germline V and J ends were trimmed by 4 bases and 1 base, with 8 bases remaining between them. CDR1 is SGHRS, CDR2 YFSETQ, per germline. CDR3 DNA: TGCGCCAGCAGCAACCGGGGGAACACTGAAGCTTTCTTT. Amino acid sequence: CASSNRGNTEAFF.

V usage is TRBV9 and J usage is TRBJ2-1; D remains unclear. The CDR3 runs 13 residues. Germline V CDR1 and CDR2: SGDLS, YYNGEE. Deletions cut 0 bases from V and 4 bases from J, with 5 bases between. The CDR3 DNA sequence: TGTGCCAGCAGCGTAGCCCAGTACAATGAGCAGTTCTTC. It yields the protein CASSVAQYNEQFF.

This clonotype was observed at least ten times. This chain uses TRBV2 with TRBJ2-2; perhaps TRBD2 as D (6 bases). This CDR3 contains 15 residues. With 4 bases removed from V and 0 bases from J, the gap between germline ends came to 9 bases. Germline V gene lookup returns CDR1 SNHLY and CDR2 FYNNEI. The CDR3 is CASSVGTSNTGELFF. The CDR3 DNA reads TGTGCCAGCAGTGTGGGGACTTCGAACACCGGGGAGCTGTTTTTT.

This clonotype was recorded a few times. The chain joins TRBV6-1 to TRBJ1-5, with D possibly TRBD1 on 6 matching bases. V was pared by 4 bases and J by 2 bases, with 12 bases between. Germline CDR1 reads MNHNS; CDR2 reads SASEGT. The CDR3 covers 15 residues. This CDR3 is CASSVGGHGNQPQHF. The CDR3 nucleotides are TGTGCCAGCAGTGTCGGGGGGCATGGCAATCAGCCCCAGCATTTT.